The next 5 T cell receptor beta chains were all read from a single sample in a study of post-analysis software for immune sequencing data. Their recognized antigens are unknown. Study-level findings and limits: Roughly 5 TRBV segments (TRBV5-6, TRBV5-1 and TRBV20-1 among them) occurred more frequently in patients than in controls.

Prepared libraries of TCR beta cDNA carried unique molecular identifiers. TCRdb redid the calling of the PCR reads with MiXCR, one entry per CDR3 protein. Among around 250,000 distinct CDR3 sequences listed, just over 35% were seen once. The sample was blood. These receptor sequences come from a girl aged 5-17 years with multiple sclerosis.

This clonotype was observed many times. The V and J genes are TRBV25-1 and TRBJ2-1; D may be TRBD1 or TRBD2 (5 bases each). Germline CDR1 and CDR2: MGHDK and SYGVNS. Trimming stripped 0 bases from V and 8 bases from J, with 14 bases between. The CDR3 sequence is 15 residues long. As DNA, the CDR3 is TGTGCCAGCAGTGAATATAGGGACGGTCGGGATGAGCAGTTCTTC. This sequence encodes CASSEYRDGRDEQFF.

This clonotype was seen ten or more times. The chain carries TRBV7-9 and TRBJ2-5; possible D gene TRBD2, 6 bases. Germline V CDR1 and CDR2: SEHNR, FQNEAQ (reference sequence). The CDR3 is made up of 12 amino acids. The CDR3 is CAGEAAQETQYF. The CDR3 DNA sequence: TGTGCAGGGGAGGCGGCCCAAGAGACCCAGTACTTC.

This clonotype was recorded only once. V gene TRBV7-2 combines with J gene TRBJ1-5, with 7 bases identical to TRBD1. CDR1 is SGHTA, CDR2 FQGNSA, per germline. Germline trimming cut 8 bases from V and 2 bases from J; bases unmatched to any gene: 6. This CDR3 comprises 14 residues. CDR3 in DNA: TGTGCCAGCGGCCGGGACAGCGGCAATCAGCCCCAGCATTTT. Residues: CASGRDSGNQPQHF.

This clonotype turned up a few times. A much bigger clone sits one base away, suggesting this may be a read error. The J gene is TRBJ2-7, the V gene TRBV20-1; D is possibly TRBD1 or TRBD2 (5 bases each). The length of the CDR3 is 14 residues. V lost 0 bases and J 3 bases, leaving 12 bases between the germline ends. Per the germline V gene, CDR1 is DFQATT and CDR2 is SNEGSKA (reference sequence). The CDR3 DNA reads TGCAGTGCTAGAGACTCTGGGGGAAGCTACGAGCAGTACTTC. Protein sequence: CSARDSGGSYEQYF.

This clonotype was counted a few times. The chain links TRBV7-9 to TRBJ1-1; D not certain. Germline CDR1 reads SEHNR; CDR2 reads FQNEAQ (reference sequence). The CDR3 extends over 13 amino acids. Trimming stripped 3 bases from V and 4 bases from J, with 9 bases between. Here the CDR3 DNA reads TGTGCCAGCAGCTTTCAATTGGGCACTGAAGCTTTCTTT. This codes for CASSFQLGTEAFF.